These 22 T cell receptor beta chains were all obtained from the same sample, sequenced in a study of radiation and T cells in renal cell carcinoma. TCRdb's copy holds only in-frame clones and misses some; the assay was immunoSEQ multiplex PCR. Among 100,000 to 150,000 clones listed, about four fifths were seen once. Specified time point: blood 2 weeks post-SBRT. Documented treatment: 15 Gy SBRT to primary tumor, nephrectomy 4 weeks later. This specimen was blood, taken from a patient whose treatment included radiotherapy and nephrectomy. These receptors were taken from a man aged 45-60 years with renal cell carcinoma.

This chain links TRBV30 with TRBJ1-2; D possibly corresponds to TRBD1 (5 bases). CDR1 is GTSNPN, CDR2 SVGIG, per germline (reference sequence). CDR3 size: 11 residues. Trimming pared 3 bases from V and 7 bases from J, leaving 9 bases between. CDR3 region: CAWRGVVGYTF. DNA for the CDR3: TGTGCCTGGAGAGGGGTCGTTGGCTACACCTTC.

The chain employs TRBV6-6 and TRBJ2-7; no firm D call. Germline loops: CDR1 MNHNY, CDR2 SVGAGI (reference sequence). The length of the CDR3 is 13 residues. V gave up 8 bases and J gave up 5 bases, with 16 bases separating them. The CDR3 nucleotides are TGTGCCAGCGGAGAACCTCGTGACCACGAGCAGTACTTC. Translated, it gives CASGEPRDHEQYF.

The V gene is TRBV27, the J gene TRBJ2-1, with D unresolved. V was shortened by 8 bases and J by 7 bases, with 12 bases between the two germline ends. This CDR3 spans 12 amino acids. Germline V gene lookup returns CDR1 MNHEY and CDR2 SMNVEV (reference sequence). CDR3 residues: CASRSLGNEQFF. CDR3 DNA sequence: TGTGCCAGCCGATCCTTGGGGAATGAGCAGTTCTTC.

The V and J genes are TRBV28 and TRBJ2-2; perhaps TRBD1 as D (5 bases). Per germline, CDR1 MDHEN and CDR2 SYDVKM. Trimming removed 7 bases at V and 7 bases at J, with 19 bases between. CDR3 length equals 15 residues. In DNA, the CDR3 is TGTGCCAGCATGTCTGGTCTTAAAGGGGTCGGGGAGCTGTTTTTT. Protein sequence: CASMSGLKGVGELFF.

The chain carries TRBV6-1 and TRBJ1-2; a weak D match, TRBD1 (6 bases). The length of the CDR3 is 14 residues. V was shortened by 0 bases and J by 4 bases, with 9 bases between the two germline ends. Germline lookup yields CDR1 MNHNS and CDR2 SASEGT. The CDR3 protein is CASSEAGGSYGYTF. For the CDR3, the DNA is TGTGCCAGCAGTGAAGCAGGGGGTAGCTATGGCTACACCTTC.

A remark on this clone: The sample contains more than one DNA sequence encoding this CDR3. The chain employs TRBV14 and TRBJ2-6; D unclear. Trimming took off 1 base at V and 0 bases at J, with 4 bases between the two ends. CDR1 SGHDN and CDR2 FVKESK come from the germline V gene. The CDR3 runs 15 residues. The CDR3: CASSQGSSGANVLTF. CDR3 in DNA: TGTGCCAGCAGCCAAGGGAGCTCTGGGGCCAACGTCCTGACTTTC.

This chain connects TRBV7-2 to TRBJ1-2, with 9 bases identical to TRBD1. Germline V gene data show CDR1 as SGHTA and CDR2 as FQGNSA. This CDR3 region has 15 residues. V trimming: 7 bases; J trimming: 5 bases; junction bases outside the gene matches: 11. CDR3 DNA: TGTGCCAGCACCCGCGGACAGGGGACATATTATGGCTACACCTTC. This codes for CASTRGQGTYYGYTF.

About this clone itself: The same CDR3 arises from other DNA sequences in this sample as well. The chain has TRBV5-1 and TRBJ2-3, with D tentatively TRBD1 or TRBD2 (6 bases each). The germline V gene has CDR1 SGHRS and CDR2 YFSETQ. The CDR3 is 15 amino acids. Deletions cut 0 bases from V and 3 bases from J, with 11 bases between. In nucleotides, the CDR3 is TGCGCCAGCAGCTTGGACGGGGGCGCAACAGATACGCAGTATTTT. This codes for CASSLDGGATDTQYF.

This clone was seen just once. CDR3 residues: CASSQEGTGSYNEQFF. The CDR3 DNA follows: TGTGCCAGCAGCCAAGAAGGAACAGGGTCCTACAATGAGCAGTTCTTC. V gene TRBV4-2 combines with J gene TRBJ2-1; D possibly corresponds to TRBD1 (6 bases). V was clipped by 0 bases and J by 1 base, with 10 bases between them. CDR3 length: 16 amino acids. CDR1 is LGHNA and CDR2 is YNFKEQ in the germline V gene.

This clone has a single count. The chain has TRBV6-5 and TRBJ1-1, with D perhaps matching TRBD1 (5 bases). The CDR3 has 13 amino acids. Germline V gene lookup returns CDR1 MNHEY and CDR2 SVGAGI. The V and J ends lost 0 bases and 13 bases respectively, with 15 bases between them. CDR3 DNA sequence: TGTGCCAGCAGTTACTCCAAACAAGGACATGTTTTCTTT. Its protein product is CASSYSKQGHVFF.

CDR3: CASSKLQNTGELFF. As DNA, the CDR3 is TGCGCCAGCAGTAAACTCCAGAACACCGGGGAGCTGTTTTTT. The J gene is TRBJ2-2, the V gene TRBV5-1; the D is unclear. CDR3 length equals 14 residues. V was shortened by 5 bases and J by 1 base, with 9 bases between the two germline ends. Germline V CDR1 and CDR2: SGHRS, YFSETQ.

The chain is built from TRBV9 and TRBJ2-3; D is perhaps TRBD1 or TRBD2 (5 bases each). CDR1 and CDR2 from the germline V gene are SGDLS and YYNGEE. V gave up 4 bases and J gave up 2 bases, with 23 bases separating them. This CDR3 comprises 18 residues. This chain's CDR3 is CASSPHLRAGMVTDTQYF. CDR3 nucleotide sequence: TGTGCCAGCAGCCCTCACCTGCGGGCAGGGATGGTCACAGATACGCAGTATTTT.

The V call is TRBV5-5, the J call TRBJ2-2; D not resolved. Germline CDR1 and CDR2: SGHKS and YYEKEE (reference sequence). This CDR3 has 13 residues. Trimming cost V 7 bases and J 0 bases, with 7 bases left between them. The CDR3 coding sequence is TGTGCCAGCGGCCCCTCGAACACCGGGGAGCTGTTTTTT. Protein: CASGPSNTGELFF.

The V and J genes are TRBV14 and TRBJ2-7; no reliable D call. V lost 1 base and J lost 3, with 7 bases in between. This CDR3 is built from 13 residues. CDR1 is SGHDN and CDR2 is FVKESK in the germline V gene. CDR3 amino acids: CASSQVWDYEQYF. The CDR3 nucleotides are TGTGCCAGCAGCCAAGTCTGGGACTACGAGCAGTACTTC.

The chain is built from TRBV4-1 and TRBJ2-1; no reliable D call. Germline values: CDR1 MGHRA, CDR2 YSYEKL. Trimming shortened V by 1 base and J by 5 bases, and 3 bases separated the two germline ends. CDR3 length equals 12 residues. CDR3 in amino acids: CASSQGNNEQFF. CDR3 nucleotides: TGCGCCAGCAGCCAAGGGAACAATGAGCAGTTCTTC.

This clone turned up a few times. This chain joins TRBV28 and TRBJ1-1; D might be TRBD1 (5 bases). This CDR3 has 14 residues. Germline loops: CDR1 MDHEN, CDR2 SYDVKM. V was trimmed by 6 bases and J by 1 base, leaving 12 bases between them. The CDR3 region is CASRPGGRNTEAFF. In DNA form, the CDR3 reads TGTGCCAGCAGACCCGGGGGTAGGAACACTGAAGCTTTCTTT.

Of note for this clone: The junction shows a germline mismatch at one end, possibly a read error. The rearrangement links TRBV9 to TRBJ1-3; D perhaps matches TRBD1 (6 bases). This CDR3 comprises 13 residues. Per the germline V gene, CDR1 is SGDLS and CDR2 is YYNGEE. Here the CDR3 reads CASSPQGGSTIYF. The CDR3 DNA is TGTGCCAGCAGCCCACAGGGAGGAAGCACCATATATTTT.

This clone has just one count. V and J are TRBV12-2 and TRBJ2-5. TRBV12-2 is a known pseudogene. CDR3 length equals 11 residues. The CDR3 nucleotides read TGTGCAAGTCGCTTAAAAGAGACCCAGTACTTC. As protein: CASRLKETQYF.

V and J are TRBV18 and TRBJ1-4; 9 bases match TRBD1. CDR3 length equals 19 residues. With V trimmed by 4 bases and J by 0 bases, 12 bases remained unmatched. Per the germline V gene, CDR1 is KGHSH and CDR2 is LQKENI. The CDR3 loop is CASSQTRDRVITTNEKLFF. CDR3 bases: TGTGCCAGCTCACAAACCCGGGACAGGGTAATCACAACTAATGAAAAACTGTTTTTT. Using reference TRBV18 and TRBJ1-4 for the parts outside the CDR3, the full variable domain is NAGVMQNPRHLVRRRGQEARLRCSPMKGHSHVYWYRQLPEEGLKFMVYLQKENIIDESGMPKERFSAEFPKEGPSILRIQQVVRGDSAAYFCASSQTRDRVITTNEKLFFGSGTQLSVL.

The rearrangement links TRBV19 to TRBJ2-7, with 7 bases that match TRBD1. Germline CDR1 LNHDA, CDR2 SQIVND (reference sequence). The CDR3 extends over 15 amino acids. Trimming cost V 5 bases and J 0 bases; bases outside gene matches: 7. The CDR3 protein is CASSHRQGVSYEQYF. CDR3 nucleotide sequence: TGTGCCAGTAGTCACAGACAGGGCGTCTCCTACGAGCAGTACTTC.

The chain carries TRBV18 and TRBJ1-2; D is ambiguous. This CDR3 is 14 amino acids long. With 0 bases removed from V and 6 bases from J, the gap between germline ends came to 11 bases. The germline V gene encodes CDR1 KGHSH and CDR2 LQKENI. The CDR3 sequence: CASSPPTGKDGYTF. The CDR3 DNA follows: TGTGCCAGCTCACCACCCACGGGAAAAGATGGCTACACCTTC.

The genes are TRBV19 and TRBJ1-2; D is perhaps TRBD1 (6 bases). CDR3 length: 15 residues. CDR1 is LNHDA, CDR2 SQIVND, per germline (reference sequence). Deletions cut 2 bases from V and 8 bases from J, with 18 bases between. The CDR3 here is CASSIMFGIRGGYTF. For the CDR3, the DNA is TGTGCCAGTAGTATAATGTTTGGGATCAGGGGCGGCTACACCTTC.